This entry lists 32 T cell receptor beta chains sequenced from one sample in a study of blood T cell repertoires in COVID-19. The table came from immunoSEQ multiplex PCR; TCRdb's copy has only in-frame clones and leaves some out. The table has a few hundred thousand clones, approximately 83% seen once. Material for sequencing was PBMCs or T cells enriched from blood (not recorded which). Every receptor here comes from a man aged 25-40 years who had recovered from COVID-19.

This clone was recorded only once. This chain joins TRBV30 and TRBJ2-3; TRBD2 might be the D (6 bases). There are 16 residues in the CDR3. Germline CDR1 and CDR2: GTSNPN and SVGIG (reference sequence). The V end lost 0 bases, the J end lost 0 bases, and 13 bases lay between the germline ends. CDR3 residues: CAWSVGLALSTDTQYF. The CDR3, as DNA: TGTGCCTGGAGTGTAGGTCTAGCGCTAAGCACAGATACGCAGTATTTT.

This clone has a handful of counts. The chain is built from TRBV7-6 and TRBJ2-1, with 14 positions matching TRBD2. J lost 8 bases, V lost 1 base, and 4 bases had no gene match. The CDR3 has 16 residues. Germline CDR1 SGHVS, CDR2 FNYEAQ. CDR3 amino acids: CASSLGLAGGQDEQFF. In DNA, the CDR3 is TGTGCCAGCAGCTTAGGACTAGCGGGGGGGCAAGATGAGCAGTTCTTC.

The genes are TRBV3-1 (or the pseudogene TRBV3-2) and TRBJ2-1; D is ambiguous. This CDR3 is 12 amino acids long. Germline V lookup: CDR1 LGHDT, CDR2 YNNKEL (reference sequence). V lost 4 bases to trimming and J lost 8 bases, with 9 bases between them. CDR3 protein: CASSPLSDEQFF. CDR3 DNA sequence: TGTGCCAGCAGCCCCCTGAGTGATGAGCAGTTCTTC.

Remarks on this clone: Germline and junction disagree at one end, which may indicate a read error. This CDR3 reads CASSLSDFTTETQYF. The CDR3 DNA is TGTGCTAGCAGCCTATCGGACTTTACCACAGAGACCCAGTACTTC. This chain uses TRBV7-7 with TRBJ2-5, with a possible D match to TRBD2 (5 bases). Germline values: CDR1 SSHAT, CDR2 FNYEAQ (reference sequence). The CDR3 sequence is 15 residues long.

This chain connects TRBV7-2 to TRBJ2-3; 16 nucleotides align to TRBD2. V gave up 5 bases and J gave up 5 bases; unmatched junction bases: 7. From germline, CDR1 is SGHTA and CDR2 FQGNSA. This CDR3 spans 17 amino acids. The CDR3 coding sequence is TGTGCCAGCAGCGCCGGGACTAGCGGGGGGGCCATAGATACGCAGTATTTT. This encodes CASSAGTSGGAIDTQYF.

This clone has a single count. This rearrangement joins TRBV10-1 to TRBJ1-1, with a tentative D call TRBD1 (5 bases). The CDR3 length is 11 residues. Trimming shortened V by 11 bases and J by 10 bases, and 17 bases separated the two germline ends. From germline, CDR1 is WNHNN and CDR2 SYGVQD (reference sequence). CDR3: CAGKDSLGAFF. CDR3 DNA sequence: TGCGCCGGAAAAGACAGCTTAGGAGCTTTCTTT.

The V call is TRBV27, the J call TRBJ2-5; perhaps TRBD1 as D (7 bases). CDR3 length: 15 residues. Per the germline V gene, CDR1 is MNHEY and CDR2 is SMNVEV (reference sequence). V lost 2 bases and J lost 4, with 14 bases in between. CDR3 nucleotides: TGTGCCAGCAGTTTAAGGCAGGGGGGCGGAGAGACCCAGTACTTC. Translation gives CASSLRQGGGETQYF.

The rearrangement uses TRBV6-4 and TRBJ1-1, with 8 bases fitting TRBD1. Looked up from germline, CDR1 is MRHNA and CDR2 is SNTAGT. V was pared by 8 bases and J by 0 bases, with 5 bases of the junction left unmatched. The CDR3 has 14 residues. Here the CDR3 reads CASRQGPMNTEAFF. The DNA of the CDR3 is TGTGCCAGCCGACAGGGGCCTATGAACACTGAAGCTTTCTTT.

The chain links TRBV7-2 to TRBJ2-1, with 12 positions matching TRBD2. Germline values: CDR1 SGHTA, CDR2 FQGNSA. V lost 6 bases, J lost 6 bases, and 6 bases stayed unmatched. This CDR3 contains 15 residues. The CDR3 is CASRRTSGIPNEQFF. CDR3 DNA sequence: TGTGCCAGCAGGCGGACTAGCGGGATACCCAATGAGCAGTTCTTC.

The chain joins TRBV7-2 to TRBJ2-7; 14 positions match TRBD2. This CDR3 contains 15 residues. J lost 6 bases, V lost 2 bases, and 3 bases had no gene match. The germline V gene encodes CDR1 SGHTA and CDR2 FQGNSA. DNA of the CDR3: TGTGCCAGCAGCTTATCGACTAGCGGGGGGGGCGAGCAGTACTTC. Amino acid sequence: CASSLSTSGGGEQYF. Looking up the rest from reference TRBV7-2 and TRBJ2-7 gives the full variable domain: GAGVSQSPSNKVTEKGKDVELRCDPISGHTALYWYRQSLGQGLEFLIYFQGNSAPDKSGLPSDRFSAERTGGSVSTLTIQRTQQEDSAVYLCASSLSTSGGGEQYFGPGTRLTVT.

The CDR3 region is CASSPRGSGAPDTQYF. CDR3 coding DNA: TGCGCCAGCAGCCCCCGGGGTAGCGGGGCCCCAGATACGCAGTATTTT. V usage is TRBV4-1 and J usage is TRBJ2-3, with 8 bases aligning to TRBD2. Per germline, CDR1 MGHRA and CDR2 YSYEKL. This CDR3 is 16 amino acids long. J gave up 4 bases and V 4 bases, and 10 bases lay outside the gene matches.

The rearrangement links TRBV4-2 to TRBJ1-5, with TRBD1 as a possible D gene (5 bases). The V and J ends lost 0 bases and 4 bases respectively, with 10 bases between them. CDR3 size: 15 residues. Germline V lookup: CDR1 LGHNA, CDR2 YNFKEQ. Here the CDR3 reads CASSQDRATNQPQHF. Written as DNA, the CDR3 is TGTGCCAGCAGCCAAGACAGGGCCACTAATCAGCCCCAGCATTTT.

This sequence joins TRBV2 and TRBJ1-5; D may be TRBD1 (5 bases). V lost 2 bases to trimming and J lost 4 bases, with 12 bases between them. Germline CDR1 is SNHLY and CDR2 is FYNNEI. This CDR3 has 15 residues. In DNA form, the CDR3 reads TGTGCCAGCAGTGAACAGTCAGGGTGGAATCAGCCCCAGCATTTT. Its translation: CASSEQSGWNQPQHF.

The rearrangement joins TRBV3-1 (or the pseudogene TRBV3-2) to TRBJ2-7; 8 bases align to TRBD2. V lost 3 bases, J lost 2 bases, and 6 bases stayed unmatched. CDR3 size: 15 residues. CDR1 is LGHDT, CDR2 YNNKEL, per germline (reference sequence). CDR3 residues: CASSQDSGGAYEQYF. The DNA of the CDR3 is TGTGCCAGCAGCCAGGACTCGGGGGGGGCCTACGAGCAGTACTTC.

The chain combines TRBV9 with TRBJ2-3; 8 bases map to TRBD2. Germline values: CDR1 SGDLS, CDR2 YYNGEE. V shed 2 bases, J shed 6 bases, and the junction held 11 bases outside the gene matches. This CDR3 comprises 16 residues. CDR3 DNA sequence: TGTGCCAGCAGCGTCGACGGGGGGGCCCTCTCGGATACGCAGTATTTT. Translating gives CASSVDGGALSDTQYF.

V usage is TRBV9 and J usage is TRBJ2-6, with 9 bases that match TRBD1. Germline CDR1 reads SGDLS; CDR2 reads YYNGEE. J was trimmed by 0 bases and V by 4 bases; bases with no gene match: 17. The CDR3 has 21 amino acids. Here the CDR3 DNA reads TGTGCCAGCAGCCGTCTTCTACGGGAGACAGGGGGACACTCTGGGGCCAACGTCCTGACTTTC. Protein product: CASSRLLRETGGHSGANVLTF.

The chain links TRBV2 to TRBJ2-1; D is perhaps TRBD2 (5 bases). This CDR3 is 16 amino acids long. V lost 2 bases, J lost 0 bases, and 11 bases lay in between. The germline V gene has CDR1 SNHLY and CDR2 FYNNEI. DNA of the CDR3: TGTGCCAGCAGTGAACGAGGGTCCCGCTCCTACAATGAGCAGTTCTTC. This codes for CASSERGSRSYNEQFF.

The chain uses TRBV30 and TRBJ1-1, with D uncertain. CDR3 size: 13 residues. V dropped 0 bases and J dropped 0 bases, with 5 bases sitting between them. Germline V lookup: CDR1 GTSNPN, CDR2 SVGIG (reference sequence). CDR3 amino acids: CAWSVNLNTEAFF. The CDR3, as DNA: TGTGCCTGGAGTGTTAATCTGAACACTGAAGCTTTCTTT.

The J gene is TRBJ2-7, the V gene TRBV19; D possibly corresponds to TRBD2 (6 bases). The germline V gene has CDR1 LNHDA and CDR2 SQIVND (reference sequence). The V gene lost 6 bases and the J gene lost 6 bases, with 18 bases spanning the gap. CDR3 length equals 14 residues. For the CDR3, the DNA is TGTGCCAGTAGGAATTTGAGCGGCGGGGCCGAGCAGTACTTC. It yields the protein CASRNLSGGAEQYF.

This chain connects TRBV7-2 to TRBJ2-7; 8 nucleotides agree with TRBD1. The CDR3 runs to 15 residues. Germline loops: CDR1 SGHTA, CDR2 FQGNSA. After removal of 8 bases from V and 3 bases from J, the junction contained 12 bases not matched to a gene. The CDR3 region is CASSPDGTGDYEQYF. The CDR3 bases are TGTGCCAGCTCCCCTGACGGGACAGGAGACTACGAGCAGTACTTC.

The V and J genes are TRBV27 and TRBJ2-5; D is uncertain. This CDR3 is 13 amino acids long. Germline lookup yields CDR1 MNHEY and CDR2 SMNVEV (reference sequence). V lost 4 bases and J lost 3, with 9 bases in between. CDR3 residues: CASSSLLKETQYF. The CDR3 nucleotides read TGTGCCAGCAGTTCCTTGCTAAAAGAGACCCAGTACTTC.

J is TRBJ1-1 and V is TRBV10-3; D is perhaps TRBD1 (5 bases). V dropped 4 bases and J dropped 4 bases, with 19 bases sitting between them. From germline, CDR1 is ENHRY and CDR2 SYGVKD. The CDR3 length is 16 residues. CDR3: CAISAPQSGRGTEAFF. The CDR3 DNA is TGTGCCATCAGTGCACCCCAGTCAGGGCGGGGCACTGAAGCTTTCTTT.

The chain combines TRBV5-4 with TRBJ2-7; 9 bases are a match to TRBD2. Germline CDR1 and CDR2: SGHNT and YYREEE (reference sequence). CDR3 length: 18 amino acids. Trimming removed 1 base from V and 5 bases from J; junction bases left unmatched: 16. The CDR3 DNA follows: TGTGCCAGCAGCTTGTCGGGAGCGGGGGGAGTTAAGTTCCACGAGCAGTACTTC. Its translation: CASSLSGAGGVKFHEQYF.

The V gene is TRBV5-1, the J gene TRBJ1-2; no clear D. Germline assignment: CDR1 SGHRS and CDR2 YFSETQ. Trimming shortened V by 2 bases and J by 5 bases, and 13 bases separated the two germline ends. CDR3 length: 14 amino acids. The CDR3 coding sequence is TGCGCCAGCAGCTTTGAGGGCGCGAGGTATGGCTACACCTTC. Translated, it gives CASSFEGARYGYTF.

The chain recombines TRBV7-2 with TRBJ1-5; D ambiguous. The CDR3 length is 14 residues. Germline CDR1 is SGHTA and CDR2 is FQGNSA. Between the trimmed V and J ends, which lost 6 bases and 0 bases, there was a span of 9 bases. CDR3 loop: CASRSVLSNQPQHF. CDR3 DNA sequence: TGTGCCAGCAGGTCGGTCCTTAGCAATCAGCCCCAGCATTTT.

The chain has TRBV21-1 and TRBJ2-7; the D segment call TRBD2 is taken from the table without a DNA check. TRBV21-1 is flagged as a pseudogene. This CDR3 contains 17 residues. The CDR3 nucleotides read TGTGCCAGCAGCCCTTCGATGACTTCGGCCCGCTCCTACGAGCAGTACTTC. Protein: CASSPSMTSARSYEQYF.

This clone was seen just once. The rearrangement joins TRBV4-1 to TRBJ1-2; a weak D match, TRBD1 (6 bases). V lost 4 bases and J lost 4, with 19 bases in between. Per the germline V gene, CDR1 is MGHRA and CDR2 is YSYEKL. The length of the CDR3 is 16 residues. CDR3 sequence reads: CASSRDPGQGGYGYTF. DNA of the CDR3: TGCGCCAGCAGCCGCGATCCGGGACAAGGAGGCTATGGCTACACCTTC.

The rearrangement joins TRBV25-1 to TRBJ1-2, with 11 bases identical to TRBD1. The CDR3 sequence is 17 residues long. V shed 1 base, J shed 4 bases, and the junction held 8 bases outside the gene matches. Per germline, CDR1 MGHDK and CDR2 SYGVNS. The CDR3 DNA reads as TGTGCCAGCAGTGAATCCGGGACAGGGGGTTTAGGCTATGGCTACACCTTC. This translates into CASSESGTGGLGYGYTF.

The gene calls are TRBV6-4 and TRBJ2-2; D is ambiguous. CDR3 length equals 13 residues. Deletions cut 2 bases from V and 7 bases from J, with 8 bases between. Germline CDR1 reads MRHNA; CDR2 reads SNTAGT. The CDR3 loop reads CASSDGAHGELFF. The CDR3 DNA reads TGTGCCAGCAGTGACGGAGCGCACGGGGAGCTGTTTTTT.

The CDR3 DNA reads TGCGCCAGCTACAGTGAACGGCGGGGGGAGACGGCTTTCTTT. Protein sequence: CASYSERRGETAFF. V gene TRBV5-1 combines with J gene TRBJ1-1, with D tentatively TRBD1 (5 bases). Germline values: CDR1 SGHRS, CDR2 YFSETQ. With 7 bases removed from V and 11 bases from J, the gap between germline ends came to 24 bases. This CDR3 comprises 14 residues.

The rearrangement uses TRBV10-3 and TRBJ2-7; 11 nucleotides agree with TRBD1. The CDR3 contains 15 residues. Trimming removed 6 bases from V and 3 bases from J; junction bases left unmatched: 7. CDR1 is ENHRY, CDR2 SYGVKD, per germline. The CDR3 region has the DNA TGTGCCATCAGCACCGGACAGGGGGCAGTCTACGAGCAGTACTTC. Translated, it gives CAISTGQGAVYEQYF.

The chain has TRBV6-2 or TRBV6-3 and TRBJ2-7, with 12 bases that match TRBD2. The CDR3 loop spans 13 amino acids. V dropped 6 bases and J dropped 9; count of bases not matched to a gene: 6. The V gene's germline CDR1 is MNHEY and CDR2 SVGEGT. CDR3 sequence (DNA): TGTGCCAGCAGCCGAACTAGCGGGGGGCGGCAGTACTTC. Translation: CASSRTSGGRQYF.